These 8 T cell receptor beta chains originate from one sample sequenced in a study of vaccination effects on CD4 cells after COVID-19. Profiled with immunoSEQ multiplex PCR; TCRdb holds only in-frame clones, not every one. In the table there are about 71,000 clones, 75% to 90% of which are singletons. Their antigens are not known. Antigen-specific CD4+ T cells were expanded with viral peptide pools in the ViraFEST assay before sequencing. Subsequent to a culture period of about nine days, CD4+ T cells were isolated. Nucleocapsid antibodies stayed negative before and after vaccination, showing no earlier SARS-CoV-2 infection. Sequenced here: CD4+ T cells from PBMCs cultured with SARS-CoV-2 spike peptides, sampled before COVID-19 vaccination. The receptor set was obtained from a human donor who received a COVID-19 vaccine.

This clone showed up just once. This chain uses TRBV9 with TRBJ1-6, with D hard to call. The CDR3 consists of 15 residues. V lost 3 bases, J lost 5 bases, and 12 bases lay in between. Germline CDR1 is SGDLS and CDR2 is YYNGEE. This CDR3 is CASSAFGLNNSPLHF. Written as DNA, the CDR3 is TGTGCCAGCAGCGCCTTTGGACTAAATAATTCACCCCTCCACTTT. The complete variable domain, with remaining parts taken from reference TRBV9 and TRBJ1-6, reads DSGVTQTPKHLITATGQRVTLRCSPRSGDLSVYWYQQSLDQGLQFLIQYYNGEERAKGNILERFSAQQFPDLHSELNLSSLELGDSALYFCASSAFGLNNSPLHFGNGTRLTVT.

The chain couples TRBV6-5 to TRBJ2-2; D is undetermined. The V and J ends lost 1 base and 6 bases respectively, with 12 bases between them. CDR3 length: 15 amino acids. The germline gives CDR1 MNHEY, CDR2 SVGAGI. Here the CDR3 DNA reads TGTGCCAGCAGTTACTTGGGAAACCCCTCCGGGGAGCTGTTTTTT. Its translation is CASSYLGNPSGELFF.

The rearrangement links TRBV6-6 to TRBJ2-3; D is possibly TRBD2 (6 bases). V shed 7 bases and J shed 2 bases, with 16 bases lying between them. The CDR3 runs to 15 residues. Per germline, CDR1 MNHNY and CDR2 SVGAGI (reference sequence). CDR3 sequence (DNA): TGTGCCAGCACCCTACCTCGGGGGACCACAGATACGCAGTATTTT. Protein product: CASTLPRGTTDTQYF.

CDR3 sequence: CASSLNRGQLRDGRVLNTEAFF. CDR3 coding DNA: TGTGCCAGCAGTTTAAATCGGGGACAGCTAAGGGACGGGCGGGTTCTGAACACTGAAGCTTTCTTT. The chain uses TRBV28 and TRBJ1-1; 7 nucleotides agree with TRBD1. CDR3 size: 22 residues. The germline V gene has CDR1 MDHEN and CDR2 SYDVKM. The V gene end was trimmed by 2 bases and the J gene end by 0 bases; junction bases not matched to a gene: 24.

This clone was recorded only once. This chain uses TRBV19 with TRBJ2-5; a weak D match, TRBD2 (6 bases). CDR3 size: 14 residues. Germline V CDR1 and CDR2: LNHDA, SQIVND (reference sequence). V lost 2 bases and J lost 3, with 10 bases in between. The CDR3 DNA sequence: TGTGCCAGTAGTATACGGGGGAAAAAAGAGACCCAGTACTTC. Amino acids: CASSIRGKKETQYF.

Here the CDR3 reads CASSPITRGAYNEQFF. For the CDR3, the DNA is TGTGCCAGCTCACCAATTACGCGGGGAGCCTACAATGAGCAGTTCTTC. The V and J genes are TRBV18 and TRBJ2-1, with D possibly being TRBD2 (6 bases). The CDR3 spans 16 residues. Per germline, CDR1 KGHSH and CDR2 LQKENI. V shed 2 bases and J shed 2 bases, with 13 bases lying between them. Variable domain in full (rest from reference TRBV18 and TRBJ2-1): NAGVMQNPRHLVRRRGQEARLRCSPMKGHSHVYWYRQLPEEGLKFMVYLQKENIIDESGMPKERFSAEFPKEGPSILRIQQVVRGDSAAYFCASSPITRGAYNEQFFGPGTRLTVL.

This chain connects TRBV19 to TRBJ2-1; maybe TRBD2 (6 bases). This CDR3 region has 17 residues. The V gene's germline CDR1 is LNHDA and CDR2 SQIVND (reference sequence). The V end was cut by 7 bases, the J end by 0 bases, with 19 bases between. The CDR3 here is CASTRAGRPNSYNEQFF. The CDR3 region has the DNA TGTGCCAGTACCCGAGCGGGCCGCCCCAACTCCTACAATGAGCAGTTCTTC.

The V call is TRBV24-1, the J call TRBJ1-5; D gene uncertain. CDR1 is KGHDR, CDR2 SFDVKD, per germline. CDR3 length: 12 residues. V was pared by 5 bases and J by 1 base, with 2 bases between. CDR3 region: CATSGSNQPQHF. The CDR3 DNA sequence: TGTGCCACCAGTGGGAGCAATCAGCCCCAGCATTTT.